Below, one TCR beta chain is given with its context. One entry per CDR3 protein results from TCRdb running MiXCR on the RT-PCR reads. The sample lists 800,000 to 1,000,000 distinct CDR3 sequences, roughly 17% occurring once. In germline, CDR1 is SGHDN, CDR2 FVKESK. This CDR3 region has 17 residues. V was clipped by 1 base and J by 0 bases, with 14 bases between them. The data belong to a study of patients and donors after allogeneic stem cell transplantation. This chain uses TRBV14 with TRBJ2-3; perhaps TRBD2 as D (6 bases). Sequencing was done on a sample of blood, either unsorted or a sorted T cell fraction (not recorded which). This receptor was obtained from a human donor who was either an allogeneic HSCT recipient or a stem cell or donor lymphocyte infusion donor (not recorded which). It is not recorded whose cells these are; they may come from a transplant donor. The CDR3, as DNA: TGTGCCAGCAGCCAAGGAGGGACTGTCACTAGCACAGATACGCAGTATTTT. It is translated as CASSQGGTVTSTDTQYF.